Listed here is a single TCR beta chain. What it recognizes is unknown. The data were obtained in a study of response to subunit inactivated influenza vaccine. General observations from the study: Authors suggested each seasonal influenza vaccination recruits few new T cells.

J was trimmed by 6 bases and V by 5 bases; bases with no gene match: 14. The CDR3 length is 15 residues. The germline CDR1 and CDR2 sequences are DFQATT and SNEGSKA (reference sequence). TCRdb re-derived calls from the RT-PCR reads in MiXCR, one entry per CDR3 protein. The profile shows more than 450,000 distinct CDR3 sequences, less than 8% of them singletons. This chain links TRBV20-1 with TRBJ2-3; 7 positions agree with TRBD2. Specimen: PBMCs from blood, collected roughly 24 months after vaccination. The receptor comes from a man in his fifties or sixties who received an inactivated influenza vaccine. The CDR3 DNA follows: TGCAGTGCTTATCCCGGGACTACAGTCCCGGATACGCAGTATTTT. Its translation is CSAYPGTTVPDTQYF.